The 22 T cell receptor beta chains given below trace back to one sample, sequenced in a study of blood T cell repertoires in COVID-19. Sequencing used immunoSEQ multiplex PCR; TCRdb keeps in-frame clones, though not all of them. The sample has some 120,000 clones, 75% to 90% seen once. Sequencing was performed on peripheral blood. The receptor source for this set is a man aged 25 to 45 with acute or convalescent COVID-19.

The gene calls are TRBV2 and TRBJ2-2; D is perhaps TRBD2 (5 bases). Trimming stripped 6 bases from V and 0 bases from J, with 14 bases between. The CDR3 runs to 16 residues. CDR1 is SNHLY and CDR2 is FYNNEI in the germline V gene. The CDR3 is CASSGKEEANTGELFF. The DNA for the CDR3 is TGTGCCAGCAGCGGTAAAGAGGAGGCGAACACCGGGGAGCTGTTTTTT.

The CDR3 sequence is CASSLEGQGGYGYTF. CDR3 DNA sequence: TGTGCCAGCAGCTTAGAAGGACAGGGCGGCTATGGCTACACCTTC. The genes are TRBV13 and TRBJ1-2; 8 positions match TRBD1. CDR1 PRHDT and CDR2 FYEKMQ come from the germline V gene (reference sequence). The CDR3 length is 15 residues. V gave up 1 base and J gave up 4 bases; unmatched junction bases: 5.

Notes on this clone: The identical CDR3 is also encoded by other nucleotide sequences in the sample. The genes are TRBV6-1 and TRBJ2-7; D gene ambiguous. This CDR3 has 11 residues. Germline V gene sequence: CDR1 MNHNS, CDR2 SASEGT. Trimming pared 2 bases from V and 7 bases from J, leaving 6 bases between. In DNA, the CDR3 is TGTGCCAGCAGTGAATCGGTAGAGCAGTACGTC. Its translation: CASSESVEQYV.

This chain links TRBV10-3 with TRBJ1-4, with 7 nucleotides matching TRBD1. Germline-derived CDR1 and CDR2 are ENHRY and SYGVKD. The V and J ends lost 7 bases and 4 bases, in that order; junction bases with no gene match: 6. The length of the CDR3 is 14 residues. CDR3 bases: TGTGCCATCACAGAAGGGGGCGTTAATGAAAAACTGTTTTTT. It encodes CAITEGGVNEKLFF.

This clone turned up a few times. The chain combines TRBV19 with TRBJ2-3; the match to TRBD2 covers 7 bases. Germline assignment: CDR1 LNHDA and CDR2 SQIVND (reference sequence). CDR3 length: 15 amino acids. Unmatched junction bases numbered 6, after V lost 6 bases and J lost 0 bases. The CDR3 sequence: CASRKREPSTDTQYF. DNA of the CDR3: TGTGCCAGTAGAAAGCGGGAACCAAGCACAGATACGCAGTATTTT.

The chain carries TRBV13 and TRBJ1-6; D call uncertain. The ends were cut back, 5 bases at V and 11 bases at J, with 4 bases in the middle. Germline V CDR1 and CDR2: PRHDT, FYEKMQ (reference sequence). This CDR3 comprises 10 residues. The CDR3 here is CASSLPPLHF. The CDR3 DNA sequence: TGTGCCAGCAGCCTTCCACCCCTCCACTTT.

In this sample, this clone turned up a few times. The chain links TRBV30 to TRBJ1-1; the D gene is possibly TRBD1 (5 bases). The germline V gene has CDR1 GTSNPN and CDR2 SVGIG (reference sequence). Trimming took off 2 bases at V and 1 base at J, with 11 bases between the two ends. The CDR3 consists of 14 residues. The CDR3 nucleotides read TGTGCCTGGAGTTACCTGACAGCGAACACTGAAGCTTTCTTT. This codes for CAWSYLTANTEAFF.

The CDR3 DNA follows: TGTGCCAGCAGTCTTCAGGGTTGGGTCGATTCACCCCTCCACTTT. Encoded protein: CASSLQGWVDSPLHF. V usage is TRBV2 and J usage is TRBJ1-6, with a tentative D call TRBD1 (5 bases). The V and J ends lost 5 bases and 8 bases respectively, with 16 bases between them. The CDR3 totals 15 residues. Germline V lookup: CDR1 SNHLY, CDR2 FYNNEI.

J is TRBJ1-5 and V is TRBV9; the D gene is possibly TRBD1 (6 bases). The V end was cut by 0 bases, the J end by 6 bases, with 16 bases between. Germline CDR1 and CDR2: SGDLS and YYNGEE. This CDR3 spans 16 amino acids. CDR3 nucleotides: TGTGCCAGCAGCGTAGGTCGCGGGGGCGGAGGTCAGCCCCAGCATTTT. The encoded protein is CASSVGRGGGGQPQHF.

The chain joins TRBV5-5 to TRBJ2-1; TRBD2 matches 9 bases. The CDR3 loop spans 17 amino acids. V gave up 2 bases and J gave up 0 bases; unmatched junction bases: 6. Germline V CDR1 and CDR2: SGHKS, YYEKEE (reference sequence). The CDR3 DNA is TGTGCCAGCAGCTTACCTAGCGGGATAAGCTCCTACAATGAGCAGTTCTTC. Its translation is CASSLPSGISSYNEQFF.

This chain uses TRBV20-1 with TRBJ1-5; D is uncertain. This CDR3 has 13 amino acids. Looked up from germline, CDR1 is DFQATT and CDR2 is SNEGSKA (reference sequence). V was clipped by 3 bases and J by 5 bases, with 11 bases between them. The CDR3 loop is CSASRFLDQPQHF. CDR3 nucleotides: TGCAGTGCTAGTAGGTTCCTAGATCAGCCCCAGCATTTT.

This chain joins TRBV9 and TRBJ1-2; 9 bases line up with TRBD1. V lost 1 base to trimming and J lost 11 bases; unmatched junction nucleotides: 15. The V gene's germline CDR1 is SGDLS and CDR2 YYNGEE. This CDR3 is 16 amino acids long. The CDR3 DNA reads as TGTGCCAGCAGCGTAAGTACGGACAGGGGAATTACGAAGTACACCTTC. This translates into CASSVSTDRGITKYTF.

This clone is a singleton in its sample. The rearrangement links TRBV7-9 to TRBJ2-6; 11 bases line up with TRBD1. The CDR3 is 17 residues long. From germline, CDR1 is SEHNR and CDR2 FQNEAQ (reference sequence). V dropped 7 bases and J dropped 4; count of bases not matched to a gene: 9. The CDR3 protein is CASTSDRGRPGANVLTF. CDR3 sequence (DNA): TGTGCCAGCACCTCGGACAGGGGGCGTCCCGGGGCCAACGTCCTGACTTTC.

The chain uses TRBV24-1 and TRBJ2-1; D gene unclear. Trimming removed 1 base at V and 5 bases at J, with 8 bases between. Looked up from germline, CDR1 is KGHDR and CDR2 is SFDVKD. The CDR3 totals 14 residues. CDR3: CATSDLHSNNEQFF. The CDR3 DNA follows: TGTGCCACCAGTGATTTACACAGCAACAATGAGCAGTTCTTC.

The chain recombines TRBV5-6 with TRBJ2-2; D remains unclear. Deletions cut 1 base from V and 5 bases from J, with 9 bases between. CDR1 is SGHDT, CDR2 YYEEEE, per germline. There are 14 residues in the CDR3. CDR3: CASSLFVLTGELFF. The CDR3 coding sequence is TGTGCCAGCAGCTTGTTTGTCTTGACCGGGGAGCTGTTTTTT.

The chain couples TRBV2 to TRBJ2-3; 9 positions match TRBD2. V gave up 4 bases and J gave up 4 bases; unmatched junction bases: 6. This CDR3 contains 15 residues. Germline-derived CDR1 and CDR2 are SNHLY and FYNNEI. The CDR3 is CASSVRERGADTQYF. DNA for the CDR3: TGTGCCAGCAGTGTTCGGGAGCGGGGGGCAGATACGCAGTATTTT.

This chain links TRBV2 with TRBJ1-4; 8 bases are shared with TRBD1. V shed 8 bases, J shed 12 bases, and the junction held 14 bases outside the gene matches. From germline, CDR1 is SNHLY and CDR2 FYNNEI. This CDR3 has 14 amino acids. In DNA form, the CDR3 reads TGTGCCAGCTGGCCCGGGACAGGTAGACTGGAACTGTTTTTT. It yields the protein CASWPGTGRLELFF.

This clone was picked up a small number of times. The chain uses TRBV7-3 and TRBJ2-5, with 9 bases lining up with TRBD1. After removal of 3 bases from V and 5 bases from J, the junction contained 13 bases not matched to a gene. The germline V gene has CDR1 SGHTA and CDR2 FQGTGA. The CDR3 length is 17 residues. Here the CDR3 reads CASSFNLGQGSVETQYF. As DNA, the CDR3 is TGTGCCAGCAGCTTTAACCTGGGACAGGGAAGCGTGGAGACCCAGTACTTC.

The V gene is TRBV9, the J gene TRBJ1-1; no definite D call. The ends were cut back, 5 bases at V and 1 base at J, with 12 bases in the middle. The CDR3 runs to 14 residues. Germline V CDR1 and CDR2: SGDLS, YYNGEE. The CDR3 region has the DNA TGTGCCAGCAGTGCCGGCGGAGCGAACACTGAAGCTTTCTTT. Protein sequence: CASSAGGANTEAFF.

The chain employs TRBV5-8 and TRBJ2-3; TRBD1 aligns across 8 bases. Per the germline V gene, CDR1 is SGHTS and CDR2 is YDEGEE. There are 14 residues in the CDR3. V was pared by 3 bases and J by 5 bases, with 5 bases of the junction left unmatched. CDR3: CASSWQGARDTQYF. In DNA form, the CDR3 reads TGTGCCAGCAGCTGGCAGGGGGCGCGAGATACGCAGTATTTT. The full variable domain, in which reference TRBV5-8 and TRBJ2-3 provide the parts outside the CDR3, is EAGVTQSPTHLIKTRGQQATLRCSPISGHTSVYWYQQALGLGLQFLLWYDEGEERNRGNFPPRFSGRQFPNYSSELNVNALELEDSALYLCASSWQGARDTQYFGPGTRLTVL.

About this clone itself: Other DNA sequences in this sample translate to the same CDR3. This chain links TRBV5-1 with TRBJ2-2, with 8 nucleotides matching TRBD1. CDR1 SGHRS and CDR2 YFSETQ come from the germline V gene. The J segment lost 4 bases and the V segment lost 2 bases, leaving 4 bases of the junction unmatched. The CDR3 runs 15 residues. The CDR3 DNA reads TGCGCCAGCAGCTTCGGGACAGGAGGCACCGGGGAGCTGTTTTTT. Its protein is CASSFGTGGTGELFF.

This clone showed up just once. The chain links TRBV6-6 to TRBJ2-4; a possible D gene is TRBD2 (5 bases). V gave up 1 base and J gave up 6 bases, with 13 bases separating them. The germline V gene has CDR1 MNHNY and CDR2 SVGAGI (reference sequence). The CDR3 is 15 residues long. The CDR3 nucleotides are TGTGCCAGCAGTTACTTTAGCGACACCGTAAACATTCAGTACTTC. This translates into CASSYFSDTVNIQYF.